This T cell receptor beta chain was sequenced in a study of somatic mutations in cytotoxic T cells in rheumatoid arthritis. Study summary: Selected populations of V beta antibody-stained T cells underwent flow sorting at nearly 100% purity; these encompassed V beta1+ cells subjected to TCRB sequencing. Findings and caveats of the study: CD8+ clonality rose with age in rheumatoid arthritis patients, not healthy controls. The clonality of CD8+ T cells was not significantly different between rheumatoid arthritis patients and age-matched healthy controls. For about an eighth of the roughly 65 patients, a single CD8+ clone accounted for more than 20% of CD8+ cells.

Sequencing used immunoSEQ multiplex PCR; TCRdb keeps in-frame clones, though not all of them. The repertoire holds 25,000 to 30,000 clones, with more than 75% as singletons. The CDR3 loop spans 14 amino acids. Deletions cut 5 bases from V and 1 base from J, with 10 bases between. CDR1 is MNHEY, CDR2 SMNVEV, per germline (reference sequence). As regards this clone: Its target is not known.

The chain recombines TRBV27 with TRBJ2-3; D possibly corresponds to TRBD1 (6 bases). The specimen was CD8+ T cells sorted from blood. This clonotype was obtained from a man aged 50 or older in good health. Here the CDR3 DNA reads TGTGCCAGCAGTCTCTCAGGGGGCACAGATACGCAGTATTTT. Translated: CASSLSGGTDTQYF.